Listed here is a single T cell receptor (beta chain). This specimen comes from a study of blood T cell repertoires in COVID-19. At the level of the study: The analysed material was cDNA or gDNA that came from T cells, B-cell-depleted T cells, or PBMCs.

Germline V gene data show CDR1 as MDHEN and CDR2 as SYDVKM. CDR3 length equals 15 residues. Trimming stripped 6 bases from V and 2 bases from J, with 14 bases between. Participant age was roughly 18 to 90 years, and participants resided in roughly 25 US areas. Exposed enrollees had met someone with a PCR-confirmed or clinician-diagnosed COVID-19 case at some point within the 2 weeks before study entry. The authors' processing: The assay estimated nucleated cells by amplifying reference gene primers. Assay: immunoSEQ multiplex PCR; the TCRdb copy retains only in-frame clones and omits some. V, J and clone size reflect that table, while D and trimming were determined from the DNA. The data show around 250,000 clones, with over 80% seen just once and about 2.9% held by the top ten.

Source material: PBMCs or T cells enriched from blood (not recorded which). This rearrangement joins TRBV28 to TRBJ1-5, with a weak D call TRBD1 (6 bases). The receptor's source is a woman aged 40 to 50 who had been exposed to COVID-19. The CDR3 DNA follows: TGTGCCAGCAGGGGGGAGGGGGATCGCAATCAGCCCCAGCATTTT. Residues: CASRGEGDRNQPQHF.